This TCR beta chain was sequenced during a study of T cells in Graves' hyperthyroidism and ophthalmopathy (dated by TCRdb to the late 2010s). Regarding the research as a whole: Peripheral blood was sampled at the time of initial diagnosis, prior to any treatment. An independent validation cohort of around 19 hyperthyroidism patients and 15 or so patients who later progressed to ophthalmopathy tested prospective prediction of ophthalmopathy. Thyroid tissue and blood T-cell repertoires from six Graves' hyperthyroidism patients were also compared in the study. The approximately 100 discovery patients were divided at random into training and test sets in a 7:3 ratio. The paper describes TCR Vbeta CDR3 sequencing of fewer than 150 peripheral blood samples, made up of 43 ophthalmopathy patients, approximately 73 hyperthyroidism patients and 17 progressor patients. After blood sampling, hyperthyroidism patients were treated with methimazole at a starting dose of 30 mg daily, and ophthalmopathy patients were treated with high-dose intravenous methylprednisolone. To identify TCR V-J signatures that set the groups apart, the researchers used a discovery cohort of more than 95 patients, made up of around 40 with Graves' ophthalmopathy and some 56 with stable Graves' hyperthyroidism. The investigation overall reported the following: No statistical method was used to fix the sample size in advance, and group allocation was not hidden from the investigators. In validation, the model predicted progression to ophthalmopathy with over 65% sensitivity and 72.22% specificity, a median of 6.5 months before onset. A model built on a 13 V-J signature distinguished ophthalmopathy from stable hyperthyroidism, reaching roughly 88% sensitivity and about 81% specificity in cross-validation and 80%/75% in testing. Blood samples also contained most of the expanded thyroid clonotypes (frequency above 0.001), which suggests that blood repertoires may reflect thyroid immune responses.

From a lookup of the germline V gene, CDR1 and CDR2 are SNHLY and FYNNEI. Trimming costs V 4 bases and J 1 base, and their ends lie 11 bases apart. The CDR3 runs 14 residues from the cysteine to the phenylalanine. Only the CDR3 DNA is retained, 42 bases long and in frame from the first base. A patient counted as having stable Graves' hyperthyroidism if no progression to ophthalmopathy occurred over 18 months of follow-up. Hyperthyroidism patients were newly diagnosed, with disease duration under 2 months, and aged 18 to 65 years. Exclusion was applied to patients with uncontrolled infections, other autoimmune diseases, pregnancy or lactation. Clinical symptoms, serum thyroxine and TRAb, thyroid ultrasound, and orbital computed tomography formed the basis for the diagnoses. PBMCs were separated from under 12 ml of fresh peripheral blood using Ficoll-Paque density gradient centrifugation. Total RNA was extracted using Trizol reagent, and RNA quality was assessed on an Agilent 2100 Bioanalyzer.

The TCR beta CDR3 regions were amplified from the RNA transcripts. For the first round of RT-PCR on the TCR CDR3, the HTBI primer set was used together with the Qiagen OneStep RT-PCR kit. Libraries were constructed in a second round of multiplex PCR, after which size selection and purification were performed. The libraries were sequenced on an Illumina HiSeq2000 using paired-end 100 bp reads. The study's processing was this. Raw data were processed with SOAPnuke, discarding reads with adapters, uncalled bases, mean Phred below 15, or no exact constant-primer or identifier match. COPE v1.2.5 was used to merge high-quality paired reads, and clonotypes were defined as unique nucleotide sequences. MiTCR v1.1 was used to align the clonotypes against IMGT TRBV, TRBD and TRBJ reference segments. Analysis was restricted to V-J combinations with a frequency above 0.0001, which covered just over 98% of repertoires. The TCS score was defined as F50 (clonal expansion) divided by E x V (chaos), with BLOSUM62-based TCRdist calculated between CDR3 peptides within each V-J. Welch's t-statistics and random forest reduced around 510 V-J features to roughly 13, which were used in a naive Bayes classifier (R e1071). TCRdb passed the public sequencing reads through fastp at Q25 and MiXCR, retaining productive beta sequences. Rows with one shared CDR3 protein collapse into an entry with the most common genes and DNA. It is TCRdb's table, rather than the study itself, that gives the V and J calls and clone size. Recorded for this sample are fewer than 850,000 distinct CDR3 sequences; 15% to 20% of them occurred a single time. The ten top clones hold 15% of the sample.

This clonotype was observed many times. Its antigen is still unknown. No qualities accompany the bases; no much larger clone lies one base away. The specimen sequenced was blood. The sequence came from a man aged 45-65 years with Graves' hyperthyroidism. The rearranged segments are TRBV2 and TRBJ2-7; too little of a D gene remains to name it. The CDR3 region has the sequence CASSGPIGSYEQYF. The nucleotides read TGTGCCAGCAGTGGCCCCATTGGGTCCTACGAGCAGTACTTC.